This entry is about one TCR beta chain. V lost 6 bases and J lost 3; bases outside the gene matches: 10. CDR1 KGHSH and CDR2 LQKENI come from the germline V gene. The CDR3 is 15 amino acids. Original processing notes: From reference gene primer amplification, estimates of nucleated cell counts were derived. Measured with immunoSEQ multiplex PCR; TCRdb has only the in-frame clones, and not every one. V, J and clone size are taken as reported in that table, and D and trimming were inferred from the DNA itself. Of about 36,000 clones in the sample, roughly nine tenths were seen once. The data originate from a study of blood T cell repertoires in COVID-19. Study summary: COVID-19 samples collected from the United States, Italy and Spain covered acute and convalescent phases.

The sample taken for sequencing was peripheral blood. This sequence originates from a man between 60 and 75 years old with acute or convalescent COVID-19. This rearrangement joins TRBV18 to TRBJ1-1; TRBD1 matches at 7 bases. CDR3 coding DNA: TGTGCCAGCTCCTTAAACCAGGGGGTGGACACTGAAGCTTTCTTT. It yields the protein CASSLNQGVDTEAFF.